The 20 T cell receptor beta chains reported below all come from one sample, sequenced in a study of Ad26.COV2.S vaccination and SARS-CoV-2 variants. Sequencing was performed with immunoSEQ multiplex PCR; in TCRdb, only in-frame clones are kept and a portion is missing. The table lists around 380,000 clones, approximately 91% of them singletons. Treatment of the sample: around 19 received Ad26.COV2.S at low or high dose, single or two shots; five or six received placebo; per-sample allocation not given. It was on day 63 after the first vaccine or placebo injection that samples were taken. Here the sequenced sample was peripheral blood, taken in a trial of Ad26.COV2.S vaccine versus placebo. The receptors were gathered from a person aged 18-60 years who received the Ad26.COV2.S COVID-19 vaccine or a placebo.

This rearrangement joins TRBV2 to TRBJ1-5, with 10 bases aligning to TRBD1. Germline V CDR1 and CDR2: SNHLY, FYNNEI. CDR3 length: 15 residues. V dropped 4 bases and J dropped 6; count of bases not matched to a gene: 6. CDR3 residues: CASSGQGAFGQPQHF. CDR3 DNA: TGTGCCAGCAGTGGACAGGGGGCTTTCGGTCAGCCCCAGCATTTT.

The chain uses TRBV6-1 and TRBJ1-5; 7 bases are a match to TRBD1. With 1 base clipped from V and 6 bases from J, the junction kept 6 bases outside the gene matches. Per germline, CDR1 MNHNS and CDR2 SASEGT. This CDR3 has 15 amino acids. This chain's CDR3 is CASSEVGGEGQPQHF. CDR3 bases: TGTGCCAGCAGTGAAGTAGGGGGCGAGGGTCAGCCCCAGCATTTT.

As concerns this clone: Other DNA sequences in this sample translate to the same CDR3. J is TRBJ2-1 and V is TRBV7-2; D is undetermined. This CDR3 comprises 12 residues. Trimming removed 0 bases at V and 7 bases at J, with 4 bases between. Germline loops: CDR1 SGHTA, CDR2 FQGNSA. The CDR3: CASSLAVNEQFF. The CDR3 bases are TGTGCCAGCAGCTTAGCGGTAAATGAGCAGTTCTTC.

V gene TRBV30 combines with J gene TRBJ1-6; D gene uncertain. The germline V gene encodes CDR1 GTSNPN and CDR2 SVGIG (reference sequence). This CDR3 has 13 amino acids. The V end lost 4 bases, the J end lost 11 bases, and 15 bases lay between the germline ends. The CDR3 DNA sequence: TGTGCCTGGAAAGCCGCGGGGATGACACCCCTCCACTTT. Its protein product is CAWKAAGMTPLHF.

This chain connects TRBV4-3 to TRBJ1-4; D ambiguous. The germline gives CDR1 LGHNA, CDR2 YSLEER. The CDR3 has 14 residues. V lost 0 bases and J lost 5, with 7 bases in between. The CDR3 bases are TGCGCCAGCAGCCAAGAAAACCGAAATGAAAAACTGTTTTTT. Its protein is CASSQENRNEKLFF.

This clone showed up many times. CDR3 sequence: CASSPDGFNEKLFF. DNA of the CDR3: TGTGCCAGCAGCCCAGACGGATTTAATGAAAAACTGTTTTTT. J is TRBJ1-4 and V is TRBV7-9; D uncertain. The CDR3 covers 14 residues. Looked up from germline, CDR1 is SEHNR and CDR2 is FQNEAQ (reference sequence). V was clipped by 5 bases and J by 4 bases, with 11 bases between them.

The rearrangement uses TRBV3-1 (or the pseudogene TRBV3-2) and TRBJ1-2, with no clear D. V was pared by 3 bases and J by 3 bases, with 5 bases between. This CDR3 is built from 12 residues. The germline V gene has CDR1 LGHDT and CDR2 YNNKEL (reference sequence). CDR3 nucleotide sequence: TGTGCCAGCAGCCAGAGGGACTATGGCTACACCTTC. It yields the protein CASSQRDYGYTF.

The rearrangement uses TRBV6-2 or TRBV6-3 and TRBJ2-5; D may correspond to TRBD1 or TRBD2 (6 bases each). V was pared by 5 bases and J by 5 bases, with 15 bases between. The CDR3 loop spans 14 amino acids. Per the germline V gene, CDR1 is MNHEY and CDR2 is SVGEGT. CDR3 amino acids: CASSDPVGGETQYF. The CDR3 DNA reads TGTGCCAGCAGTGACCCCGTCGGGGGCGAGACCCAGTACTTC.

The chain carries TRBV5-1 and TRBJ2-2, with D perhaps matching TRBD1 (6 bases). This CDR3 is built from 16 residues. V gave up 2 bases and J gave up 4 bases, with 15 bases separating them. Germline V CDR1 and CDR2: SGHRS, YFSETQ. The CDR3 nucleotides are TGCGCCAGCAGCTTCACATGGGACATACCCACCGGGGAGCTGTTTTTT. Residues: CASSFTWDIPTGELFF.

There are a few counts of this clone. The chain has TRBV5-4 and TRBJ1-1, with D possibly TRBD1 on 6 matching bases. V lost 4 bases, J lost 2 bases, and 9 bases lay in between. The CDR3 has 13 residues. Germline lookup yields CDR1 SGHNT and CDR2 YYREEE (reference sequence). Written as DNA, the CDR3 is TGTGCCAGCAGCGAGACAGGAAACACTGAAGCTTTCTTT. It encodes CASSETGNTEAFF.

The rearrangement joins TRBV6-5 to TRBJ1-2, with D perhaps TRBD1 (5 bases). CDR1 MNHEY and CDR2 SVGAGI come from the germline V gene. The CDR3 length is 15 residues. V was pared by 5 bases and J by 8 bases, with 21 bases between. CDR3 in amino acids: CASSPRDLFLYGYTF. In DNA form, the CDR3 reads TGTGCCAGCAGTCCTCGGGACCTCTTCTTATACGGCTACACCTTC.

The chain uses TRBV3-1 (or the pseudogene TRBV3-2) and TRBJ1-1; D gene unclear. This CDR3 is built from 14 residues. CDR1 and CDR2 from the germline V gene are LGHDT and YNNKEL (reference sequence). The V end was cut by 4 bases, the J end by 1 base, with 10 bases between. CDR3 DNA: TGTGCCAGCAGCCTCACGGGTGAGAACACTGAAGCTTTCTTT. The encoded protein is CASSLTGENTEAFF.

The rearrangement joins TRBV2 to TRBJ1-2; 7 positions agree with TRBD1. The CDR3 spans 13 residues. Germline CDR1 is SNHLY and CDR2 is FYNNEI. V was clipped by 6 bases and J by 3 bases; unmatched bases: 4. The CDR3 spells CASRTGWYYGYTF. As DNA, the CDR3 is TGTGCCAGCAGGACAGGGTGGTACTATGGCTACACCTTC.

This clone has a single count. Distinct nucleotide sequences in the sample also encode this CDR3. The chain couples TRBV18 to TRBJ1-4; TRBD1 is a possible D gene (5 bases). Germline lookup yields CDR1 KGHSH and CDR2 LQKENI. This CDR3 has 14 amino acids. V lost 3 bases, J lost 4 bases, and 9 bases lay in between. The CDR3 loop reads CASSPTGGNEKLFF. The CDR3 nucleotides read TGTGCCAGCTCACCCACCGGGGGTAATGAAAAACTGTTTTTT.

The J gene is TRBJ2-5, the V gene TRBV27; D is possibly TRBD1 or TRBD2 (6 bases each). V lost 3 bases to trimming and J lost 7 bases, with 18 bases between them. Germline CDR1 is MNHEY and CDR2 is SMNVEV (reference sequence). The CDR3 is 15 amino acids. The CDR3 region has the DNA TGTGCCAGCAGTTTTGGATCGATGGGGGGCGTGACCCAGTACTTC. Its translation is CASSFGSMGGVTQYF.

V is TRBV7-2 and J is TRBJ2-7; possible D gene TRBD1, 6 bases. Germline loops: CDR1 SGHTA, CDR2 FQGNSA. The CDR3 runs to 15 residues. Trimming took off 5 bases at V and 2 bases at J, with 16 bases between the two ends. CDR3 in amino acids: CASSTHYREPYEQYF. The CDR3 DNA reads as TGTGCCAGCAGCACCCATTACAGGGAACCCTACGAGCAGTACTTC.

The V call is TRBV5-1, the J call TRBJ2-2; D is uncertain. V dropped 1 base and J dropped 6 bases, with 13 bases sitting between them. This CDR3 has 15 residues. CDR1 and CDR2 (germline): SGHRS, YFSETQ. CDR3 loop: CASSLYGGDAGELFF. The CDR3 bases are TGCGCCAGCAGCTTGTATGGCGGCGACGCCGGGGAGCTGTTTTTT. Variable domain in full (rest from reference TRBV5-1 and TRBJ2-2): KAGVTQTPRYLIKTRGQQVTLSCSPISGHRSVSWYQQTPGQGLQFLFEYFSETQRNKGNFPGRFSGRQFSNSRSEMNVSTLELGDSALYLCASSLYGGDAGELFFGEGSRLTVL.

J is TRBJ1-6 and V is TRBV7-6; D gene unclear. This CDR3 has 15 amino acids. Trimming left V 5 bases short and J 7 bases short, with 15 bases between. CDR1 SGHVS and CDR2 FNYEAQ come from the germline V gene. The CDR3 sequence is CASSRTAVSNSPLHF. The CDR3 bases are TGTGCCAGCAGCAGGACGGCAGTTAGCAATTCACCCCTCCACTTT.

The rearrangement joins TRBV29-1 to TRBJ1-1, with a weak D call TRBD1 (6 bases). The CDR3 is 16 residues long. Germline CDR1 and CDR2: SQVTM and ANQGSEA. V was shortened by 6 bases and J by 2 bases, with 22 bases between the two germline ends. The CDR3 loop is CSVANLRQAVNTEAFF. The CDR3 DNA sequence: TGCAGCGTCGCGAACTTAAGACAGGCAGTAAACACTGAAGCTTTCTTT.

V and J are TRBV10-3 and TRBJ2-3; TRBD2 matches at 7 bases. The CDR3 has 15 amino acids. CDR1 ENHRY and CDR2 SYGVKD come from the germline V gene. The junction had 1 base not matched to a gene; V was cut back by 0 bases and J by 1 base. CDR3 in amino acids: CAISESAGGTDTQYF. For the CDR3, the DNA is TGTGCCATCAGTGAGTCGGCGGGGGGCACAGATACGCAGTATTTT.